This TCR beta chain comes out of a study of blood T cell repertoires in COVID-19. Germline assignment: CDR1 PRHDT and CDR2 FYEKMQ (reference sequence). The CDR3 has 18 residues. V trimming: 5 bases; J trimming: 10 bases; junction bases outside the gene matches: 20. Per the study methods: Amplified reference gene primers provided the basis for estimating nucleated cell counts. Clones were sequenced by immunoSEQ multiplex PCR, and TCRdb holds only the in-frame ones, with some missing. The V and J calls and clone size come from that table; D and trimming were worked out from the DNA. The sample records over 200,000 clones, 86% being singletons. This clone was counted a few times.

The chain links TRBV13 to TRBJ2-1; 10 bases fit TRBD1. The receptor comes from a man aged 25-40 years who had recovered from COVID-19. The sequenced material came from peripheral blood. The CDR3 DNA follows: TGTGCCAGCAGCCTCCGATTTCGGGGACAGGGGTTCGAATTCGAGCAGTTCTTC. As protein: CASSLRFRGQGFEFEQFF.